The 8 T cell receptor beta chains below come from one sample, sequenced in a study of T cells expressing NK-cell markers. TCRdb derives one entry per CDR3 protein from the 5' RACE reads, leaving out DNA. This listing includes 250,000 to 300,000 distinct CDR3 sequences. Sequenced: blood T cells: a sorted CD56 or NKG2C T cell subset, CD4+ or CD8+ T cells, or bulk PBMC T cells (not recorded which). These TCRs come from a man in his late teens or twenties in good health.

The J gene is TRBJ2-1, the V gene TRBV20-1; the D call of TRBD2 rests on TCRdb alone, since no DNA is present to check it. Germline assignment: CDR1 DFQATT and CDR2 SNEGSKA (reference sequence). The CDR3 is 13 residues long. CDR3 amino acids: CSASQAGVDEQFF.

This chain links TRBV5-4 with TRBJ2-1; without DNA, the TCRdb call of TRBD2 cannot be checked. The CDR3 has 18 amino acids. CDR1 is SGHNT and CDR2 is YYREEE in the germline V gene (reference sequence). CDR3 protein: CANSVGRSGRARGNEQFF.

The CDR3 sequence: CSVAAGVLAKNIQYF. V is TRBV29-1 and J is TRBJ2-4; TCRdb proposes TRBD1, but this gene call is untestable without DNA. From germline, CDR1 is SQVTM and CDR2 ANQGSEA. The CDR3 has 15 residues. The whole variable domain, remainder taken from reference TRBV29-1 and TRBJ2-4, is SAVISQKPSRDICQRGTSLTIQCQVDSQVTMMFWYRQQPGQSLTLIATANQGSEATYESGFVIDKFPISRPNLTFSTLTVSNMSPEDSSIYLCSVAAGVLAKNIQYFGAGTRLSVL.

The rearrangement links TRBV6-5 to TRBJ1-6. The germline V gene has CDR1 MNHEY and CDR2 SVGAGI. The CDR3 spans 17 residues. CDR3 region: CASSYFPEAANNSPLHF.

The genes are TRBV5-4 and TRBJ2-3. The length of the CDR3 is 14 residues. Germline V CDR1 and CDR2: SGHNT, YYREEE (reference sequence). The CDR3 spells CASSPHEAADTQYF.

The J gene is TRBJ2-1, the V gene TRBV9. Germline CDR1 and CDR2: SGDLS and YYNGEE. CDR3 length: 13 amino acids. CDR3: CASSVATGNEQFF.

The chain's CDR3 is CASSKGPSGSIYEQFF. The chain has TRBV7-6 and TRBJ2-1; the D call from TCRdb, TRBD2, cannot be confirmed without DNA. The CDR3 runs 16 residues. CDR1 SGHVS and CDR2 FNYEAQ come from the germline V gene. Looking up the rest from reference TRBV7-6 and TRBJ2-1 gives the full variable domain: GAGVSQSPRYKVTKRGQDVALRCDPISGHVSLYWYRQALGQGPEFLTYFNYEAQQDKSGLPNDRFSAERPEGSISTLTIQRTEQRDSAMYRCASSKGPSGSIYEQFFGPGTRLTVL.

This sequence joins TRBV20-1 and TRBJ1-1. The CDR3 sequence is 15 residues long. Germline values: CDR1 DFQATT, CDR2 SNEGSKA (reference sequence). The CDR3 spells CSASWARHGNTEAFF.